This T cell receptor beta chain was found in a study of cytomegalovirus exposure and HLA in healthy donors. The CDR3 extends over 14 amino acids. In germline, CDR1 is MNHNS, CDR2 SASEGT. The J segment lost 1 base and the V segment lost 7 bases, leaving 1 base of the junction unmatched. It was with 60 Vbeta and 13 Jbeta primers that the PCR ran. Here immunoSEQ multiplex PCR was the method, and the copy in TCRdb shows in-frame clones only, minus some. This table holds about 76,000 clones, around four fifths found once. Input material: PBMCs. The receptor comes from a woman in her 40s in good health and CMV-seropositive. The chain is built from TRBV6-1 and TRBJ2-3; TRBD2 matches at 11 bases. Written as DNA, the CDR3 is TGTGCCAGCATGACTAGCGGGGGCACAGATACGCAGTATTTT. Translation: CASMTSGGTDTQYF.